Listed below are T cell receptor beta chains from one sample, sequenced in a study of T-cell reconstitution after alpha-beta-depleted transplantation in children. TCRdb ran MiXCR on the PCR reads and lists one entry per CDR3 protein. The table has some 390,000 distinct CDR3 sequences, approximately 20% seen once; the top ten hold around 4%. This specimen consisted of PBMCs from the stem cell graft donor, obtained from the stem cell graft. These TCRs come from a human donor who donated a stem cell graft to a child with acute myeloid leukemia. Both conserved end residues are part of each CDR3. Not every row has a clone size; where given, it reads once, few, many or a size class.

V gene: TRBV12-3/TRBV12-4
clone size: NA
J gene: TRBJ1-1
CDR3 protein: CASSLDTGTVLSGEAFF

V gene: TRBV28
clone size: NA
J gene: TRBJ2-2
CDR3 protein: CASSSGTSGRPGELFF

V gene: TRBV12-3/TRBV12-4
clone size: NA
J gene: TRBJ2-1
CDR3 protein: CASTPDRVSYNEQFF

V gene: TRBV6-1
clone size: NA
J gene: TRBJ2-7
CDR3 protein: CASKPGPSLYEQYF

V gene: TRBV7-3
clone size: NA
J gene: TRBJ2-1
CDR3 protein: CASSLTRKGSNEQFF

V gene: TRBV5-1
clone size: NA
J gene: TRBJ1-1
CDR3 protein: CASSLIKGADTEAFF

V gene: TRBV11-2
clone size: NA
J gene: TRBJ2-1
CDR3 protein: CASSFGGGSSGYRNEQFF

V gene: TRBV29-1
clone size: NA
J gene: TRBJ1-5
CDR3 protein: CSVQGAGSQPQHF

V gene: TRBV7-9
clone size: NA
J gene: TRBJ1-6
CDR3 protein: CASSFVGEGSPLHF

V gene: TRBV28
clone size: few
J gene: TRBJ1-1
CDR3 protein: CASKTTEAFF

V gene: TRBV20-1
clone size: many
J gene: TRBJ1-5
CDR3 protein: CSASGPVNQPQHF

V gene: TRBV29-1
clone size: NA
J gene: TRBJ2-1
CDR3 protein: CSVGGDWYNEQFF

V gene: TRBV10-3
clone size: few
J gene: TRBJ1-4
CDR3 protein: CAISDGATNEKLFF

V gene: TRBV12-3/TRBV12-4
clone size: few
J gene: TRBJ2-3
CDR3 protein: CASRRSMGRTDTQYF

V gene: TRBV12-3/TRBV12-4
clone size: few
J gene: TRBJ2-7
CDR3 protein: CASSLLGLAGAYEQYF

V gene: TRBV20-1
clone size: NA
J gene: TRBJ1-5
CDR3 protein: CSARQGPPNQPQHF

V gene: TRBV12-3/TRBV12-4
clone size: few
J gene: TRBJ1-1
CDR3 protein: CASSLIAEAFF

V gene: TRBV12-3/TRBV12-4
clone size: many
J gene: TRBJ2-2
CDR3 protein: CASSLSRGNTGELFF

V gene: TRBV20-1
clone size: many
J gene: TRBJ1-1
CDR3 protein: CSAPGSTEAFF

V gene: TRBV20-1
clone size: many
J gene: TRBJ2-2
CDR3 protein: CSASHRVTGELFF

V gene: TRBV4-1
clone size: NA
J gene: TRBJ1-3
CDR3 protein: CASSQDAWISGNTIYF

V gene: TRBV2
clone size: NA
J gene: TRBJ2-1
CDR3 protein: CASSVSGIDIHNEQFF

V gene: TRBV5-1
clone size: NA
J gene: TRBJ2-7
CDR3 protein: CASSVGQSYEQYF

V gene: TRBV20-1
clone size: NA
J gene: TRBJ2-1
CDR3 protein: CSARADSPNEQFF

V gene: TRBV7-3
clone size: few
J gene: TRBJ2-2
CDR3 protein: CASSIGTGVSGELFF

V gene: TRBV4-1
clone size: NA
J gene: TRBJ2-1
CDR3 protein: CASSQGGRFNEQFF

V gene: TRBV12-3/TRBV12-4
clone size: few
J gene: TRBJ2-7
CDR3 protein: CASSFRVLGTPSSYEQYF

V gene: TRBV24-1
clone size: NA
J gene: TRBJ2-7
CDR3 protein: CATSDGGQVNEQYF

V gene: TRBV20-1
clone size: many
J gene: TRBJ2-7
CDR3 protein: CSALRTDRDYEQYF

V gene: TRBV9
clone size: NA
J gene: TRBJ2-7
CDR3 protein: CASSETSGGYEQYF

V gene: TRBV20-1
clone size: many
J gene: TRBJ2-7
CDR3 protein: CSARDLSGASYEQYF

V gene: TRBV4-2
clone size: many
J gene: TRBJ2-1
CDR3 protein: CASSQERNEQFF

V gene: TRBV4-1
clone size: NA
J gene: TRBJ2-1
CDR3 protein: CASSGRLAGAYNEQFF

V gene: TRBV6-1
clone size: NA
J gene: TRBJ2-7
CDR3 protein: CASSSGLAGEGSYEQYF

V gene: TRBV27
clone size: NA
J gene: TRBJ1-4
CDR3 protein: CASSPAGGVKLFF

V gene: TRBV4-3
clone size: NA
J gene: TRBJ2-2
CDR3 protein: CASSQEDRGLITGELFF

V gene: TRBV15
clone size: many
J gene: TRBJ2-5
CDR3 protein: CATSRALETQYF

V gene: TRBV7-8
clone size: once
J gene: TRBJ2-2
CDR3 protein: CASSLDAGVGELFF

V gene: TRBV12-3/TRBV12-4
clone size: many
J gene: TRBJ2-1
CDR3 protein: CASSLPRGRYNEQFF

V gene: TRBV29-1
clone size: many
J gene: TRBJ2-1
CDR3 protein: CSVPAPSLAGGHEQFF

V gene: TRBV5-6
clone size: NA
J gene: TRBJ2-7
CDR3 protein: CASSLSQGRIYEQYF

V gene: TRBV27
clone size: NA
J gene: TRBJ2-3
CDR3 protein: CASSLSRGYTDTQYF

V gene: TRBV28
clone size: NA
J gene: TRBJ2-7
CDR3 protein: CASSFGDRPTYEQYF

V gene: TRBV20-1
clone size: many
J gene: TRBJ2-7
CDR3 protein: CSALPLAGVGDEQYF